Below, 32 T cell receptor beta chains from the same sample are listed, as sequenced in a study of CXCR3-negative and CXCR3-positive naive CD8 T cells. UMI labels and 5' RACE were used to prepare the TRB cDNA libraries. TCRdb re-called the 5' RACE reads; one entry per CDR3 protein, DNA not given. The sample table includes tens of thousands of distinct CDR3 sequences. The source material was naive CXCR3- CD8+ T cells from blood. Subset described: CD45RO-CCR7+CD27+CD95- naive CD8+ T cells lacking CXCR3 (TNR3-). The receptors here all came from a human donor in good health. Some clones in this sample may be carry-over from other donors' samples.

The rearrangement links TRBV7-3 to TRBJ2-7; as DNA is missing, the TRBD2 call by TCRdb cannot be tested. The CDR3 contains 18 residues. CDR1 is SGHTA, CDR2 FQGTGA, per germline. CDR3 amino acids: CASSSRPLSGRNGLEQYF.

The chain uses TRBV3-1 and TRBJ2-1; the TRBD1 assignment by TCRdb is unverifiable without DNA. CDR1 LGHDT and CDR2 YNNKEL come from the germline V gene (reference sequence). This CDR3 has 15 amino acids. CDR3 in amino acids: CASSLGQGVDNEQFF.

The chain uses TRBV27 and TRBJ2-1; the D call from TCRdb, TRBD1, cannot be confirmed without DNA. The length of the CDR3 is 13 residues. Germline CDR1 is MNHEY and CDR2 is SMNVEV (reference sequence). The CDR3 region is CASSPRTYNEQFF.

The chain carries TRBV5-5 and TRBJ2-2; checking the TCRdb D call of TRBD2 is not possible without DNA. The germline V gene encodes CDR1 SGHKS and CDR2 YYEKEE (reference sequence). This CDR3 comprises 14 residues. The CDR3 loop is CASSPPEGTGELFF.

The J gene is TRBJ2-1, the V gene TRBV29-1; TCRdb's D call, TRBD2, is unchecked because there is no DNA. Per the germline V gene, CDR1 is SQVTM and CDR2 is ANQGSEA. The CDR3 runs to 12 residues. This CDR3 reads CSVDGGVNEQFF.

The CDR3 sequence: CASMVATSVTYEQYF. The J gene is TRBJ2-7, the V gene TRBV2; with no DNA, the TCRdb D assignment of TRBD2 cannot be verified. The CDR3 is made up of 15 amino acids. Germline V lookup: CDR1 SNHLY, CDR2 FYNNEI.

The chain is built from TRBV20-1 and TRBJ2-1. This CDR3 has 16 amino acids. Germline V gene sequence: CDR1 DFQATT, CDR2 SNEGSKA (reference sequence). CDR3 in amino acids: CSARDPDSSSYNEQFF.

The chain recombines TRBV5-5 with TRBJ2-1. Looked up from germline, CDR1 is SGHKS and CDR2 is YYEKEE (reference sequence). CDR3 length: 12 amino acids. The CDR3 sequence is CASSTYGNEQFF.

This rearrangement joins TRBV7-9 to TRBJ2-3. Per germline, CDR1 SEHNR and CDR2 FQNEAQ (reference sequence). The CDR3 spans 14 residues. CDR3 protein: CASSDHRPPDTQYF.

CDR3 region: CATSSPFRNYGYTF. V is TRBV15 and J is TRBJ1-2. This CDR3 is 14 amino acids long. Germline lookup yields CDR1 LNHNV and CDR2 YYDKDF (reference sequence).

V gene TRBV5-1 combines with J gene TRBJ2-3; TCRdb selects TRBD1, and the lack of DNA leaves this call unchecked. This CDR3 comprises 14 residues. CDR1 and CDR2 from the germline V gene are SGHRS and YFSETQ. CDR3 loop: CASSPGQGRDTQYF.

V gene TRBV9 combines with J gene TRBJ2-7. This CDR3 spans 15 amino acids. CDR1 is SGDLS, CDR2 YYNGEE, per germline. CDR3 protein: CASSVGSQVTREQYF.

The chain recombines TRBV29-1 with TRBJ2-3; TCRdb designates TRBD1, a call that cannot be tested without DNA. Germline V CDR1 and CDR2: SQVTM, ANQGSEA. This CDR3 region has 14 residues. CDR3 in amino acids: CSVEGAGSTDTQYF.

The rearrangement uses TRBV20-1 and TRBJ2-7; TCRdb reports TRBD1, a call that lacks DNA to check it against. This CDR3 is 13 amino acids long. The germline V gene has CDR1 DFQATT and CDR2 SNEGSKA (reference sequence). CDR3 residues: CSARDPGDYEQYF.

The chain recombines TRBV29-1 with TRBJ2-7; with no DNA, the TCRdb D assignment of TRBD1 cannot be verified. Germline assignment: CDR1 SQVTM and CDR2 ANQGSEA. CDR3 length: 14 residues. CDR3 region: CSVLTGTGRYEQYF.

The chain carries TRBV6-6 and TRBJ2-2. There are 13 residues in the CDR3. CDR1 MNHNY and CDR2 SVGAGI come from the germline V gene (reference sequence). This CDR3 is CASSYYGTGELFF.

The chain employs TRBV5-1 and TRBJ2-7; TCRdb's D gene call, TRBD1, goes unchecked for lack of DNA. Germline CDR1 is SGHRS and CDR2 is YFSETQ. The CDR3 is 14 amino acids. The CDR3 loop is CASSSGGMTYEQYF.

CDR3 amino acids: CSVEDDRGNEKLFF. This chain links TRBV29-1 with TRBJ1-4; there is no DNA to check the TCRdb D call of TRBD1. CDR1 is SQVTM, CDR2 ANQGSEA, per germline. The CDR3 consists of 14 residues. Variable domain in full (rest from reference TRBV29-1 and TRBJ1-4): SAVISQKPSRDICQRGTSLTIQCQVDSQVTMMFWYRQQPGQSLTLIATANQGSEATYESGFVIDKFPISRPNLTFSTLTVSNMSPEDSSIYLCSVEDDRGNEKLFFGSGTQLSVL.

The chain links TRBV3-1 to TRBJ2-1; TCRdb names TRBD2, which stays unverified in the absence of DNA. Germline-derived CDR1 and CDR2 are LGHDT and YNNKEL (reference sequence). The CDR3 runs 16 residues. The CDR3 protein is CASSQLAGELLYEQFF.

The V gene is TRBV7-3, the J gene TRBJ1-3; absent DNA, TCRdb's TRBD1 call cannot be checked. This CDR3 is built from 13 residues. Germline-derived CDR1 and CDR2 are SGHTA and FQGTGA. The CDR3 is CASSSDSGNTIYF.

V and J are TRBV19 and TRBJ1-5; no DNA is available, so the TRBD1 call from TCRdb remains unchecked. Germline CDR1 and CDR2: LNHDA and SQIVND (reference sequence). CDR3 size: 13 residues. The CDR3 spells CASSDRGNQPQHF.

The V and J genes are TRBV12-3 or TRBV12-4 and TRBJ2-7; TCRdb's assignment of TRBD1 cannot be checked, as there is no DNA. The CDR3 has 14 residues. The CDR3 protein is CASSPGQGGYEQYF.

This chain joins TRBV29-1 and TRBJ1-1; TCRdb's D call of TRBD1 is untestable without DNA. Germline-derived CDR1 and CDR2 are SQVTM and ANQGSEA. The CDR3 contains 14 residues. The CDR3 loop is CSVEVGQPNTEAFF.

CDR3 residues: CASSLTTSGQETQYF. The V and J genes are TRBV6-1 and TRBJ2-5; there is no DNA to check the TCRdb D call of TRBD2. Looked up from germline, CDR1 is MNHNS and CDR2 is SASEGT. This CDR3 has 15 residues.

The V and J genes are TRBV29-1 and TRBJ1-1. CDR1 is SQVTM, CDR2 ANQGSEA, per germline. The CDR3 sequence is 13 residues long. The CDR3 loop is CSVVMTLNTEAFF.

This chain links TRBV28 with TRBJ2-7; as DNA is missing, the TRBD1 call by TCRdb cannot be tested. The CDR3 has 14 amino acids. Germline V gene data show CDR1 as MDHEN and CDR2 as SYDVKM. CDR3 amino acids: CASSSRQKFYEQYF. The full variable domain, completed using reference TRBV28 and TRBJ2-7, is DVKVTQSSRYLVKRTGEKVFLECVQDMDHENMFWYRQDPGLGLRLIYFSYDVKMKEKGDIPEGYSVSREKKERFSLILESASTNQTSMYLCASSSRQKFYEQYFGPGTRLTVT.

The rearrangement joins TRBV7-6 to TRBJ2-1; the D call of TRBD1 rests on TCRdb alone, since no DNA is present to check it. Germline V gene lookup returns CDR1 SGHVS and CDR2 FNYEAQ. The CDR3 is 17 amino acids. The chain's CDR3 is CASSSLSGTSSYNEQFF.

This chain joins TRBV30 and TRBJ1-1. CDR3 size: 14 residues. Germline assignment: CDR1 GTSNPN and CDR2 SVGIG (reference sequence). CDR3 region: CAWTPLLMNTEAFF.

The chain employs TRBV14 and TRBJ2-3; lacking DNA, the TRBD1 call made by TCRdb goes unchecked. The CDR3 extends over 17 amino acids. Germline V CDR1 and CDR2: SGHDN, FVKESK. CDR3: CASSQDLGLRGADTQYF. Full variable domain (remainder filled in from reference TRBV14 and TRBJ2-3): EAGVTQFPSHSVIEKGQTVTLRCDPISGHDNLYWYRRVMGKEIKFLLHFVKESKQDESGMPNNRFLAERTGGTYSTLKVQPAELEDSGVYFCASSQDLGLRGADTQYFGPGTRLTVL.

The gene calls are TRBV6-6 and TRBJ1-4; TCRdb returns TRBD1, unconfirmable since there is no DNA. This CDR3 contains 15 residues. Germline V gives CDR1 MNHNY, CDR2 SVGAGI (reference sequence). CDR3: CASSAGGITNEKLFF.

The chain is built from TRBV7-3 and TRBJ1-2. The CDR3 is made up of 14 amino acids. Germline values: CDR1 SGHTA, CDR2 FQGTGA. The CDR3 loop reads CASTKKTYGLGYTF.

The V call is TRBV7-2, the J call TRBJ2-7; TCRdb picks TRBD1, but there is no DNA to check that call. The CDR3 runs to 14 residues. Germline values: CDR1 SGHTA, CDR2 FQGNSA. The chain's CDR3 is CASGAAGLSYEQYF.